The present T cell receptor beta chain was sequenced within a study of blood T cell repertoires in COVID-19. The overall study: Whether acute or convalescent, the COVID-19 samples came from the United States, Italy and Spain. Sources were T cells, B-cell-depleted T cells, or PBMCs; the material itself was cDNA or gDNA.

CDR3 length equals 17 residues. The V segment lost 2 bases and the J segment 6 bases; nucleotides outside the gene matches: 13. The germline V gene has CDR1 MNHEY and CDR2 SVGEGT. Per the authors' pipeline: Nucleated cell counts were estimated from reference gene primer amplification. Libraries were prepared by immunoSEQ multiplex PCR; TCRdb keeps only in-frame clonotypes and omits some of them. V, J and clone size reflect that table, while D and trimming were determined from the DNA. The data show 100,000 to 130,000 clones, 80% to 85% seen once. Sequencing was carried out using peripheral blood. This receptor was identified in a man aged 70 or older with acute or convalescent COVID-19. V gene TRBV6-2 or TRBV6-3 combines with J gene TRBJ1-2; 9 bases line up with TRBD1. The CDR3 spells CASSYPTGGGPSDGYTF. The CDR3 region has the DNA TGTGCCAGCAGTTACCCCACAGGGGGCGGCCCTTCGGATGGCTACACCTTC.